A single sample is the source of the 17 T cell receptor beta chains below, sequenced in a study of cytomegalovirus exposure and HLA in healthy donors. PCR used 60 Vbeta primers and 13 Jbeta primers. Sequencing was performed with immunoSEQ multiplex PCR; in TCRdb, only in-frame clones are kept and a portion is missing. This table holds about 200,000 clones, about 80% found once. The specimen sequenced was PBMCs. The receptors shown here come from a woman in her 40s in good health and CMV-seronegative.

This clone turned up a few times. The genes are TRBV5-1 and TRBJ1-3, with 7 bases aligning to TRBD1. Unmatched junction bases numbered 5, after V lost 2 bases and J lost 3 bases. CDR3 length equals 15 residues. The germline V gene encodes CDR1 SGHRS and CDR2 YFSETQ. The CDR3 reads CASSLQGSFGNTIYF. For the CDR3, the DNA is TGCGCCAGCAGCTTACAGGGGAGTTTTGGAAACACCATATATTTT.

The chain combines TRBV9 with TRBJ2-1, with D tentatively TRBD2 (6 bases). The CDR3 has 14 residues. CDR1 SGDLS and CDR2 YYNGEE come from the germline V gene. V was shortened by 3 bases and J by 10 bases, with 17 bases between the two germline ends. CDR3 in DNA: TGTGCCAGCAGCGCGACCGGGACTCCGACCGAGCAGTTCTTC. This gives the protein CASSATGTPTEQFF.

The rearrangement uses TRBV27 and TRBJ2-7, with 9 positions matching TRBD1. With V trimmed by 5 bases and J by 2 bases, 16 bases remained unmatched. The germline V gene has CDR1 MNHEY and CDR2 SMNVEV (reference sequence). CDR3 size: 18 residues. This CDR3 is CASSPRPTGGDSPYEQYF. CDR3 sequence (DNA): TGTGCCAGCAGTCCCCGCCCCACAGGGGGCGACAGCCCCTACGAGCAGTACTTC.

The rearrangement uses TRBV11-3 and TRBJ2-5, with a tentative D call TRBD2 (6 bases). The J call may be mistaken, given a closer DNA end match to TRBJ2-7. Germline V lookup: CDR1 SGHNT, CDR2 YENEEA. The CDR3 length is 11 residues. The CDR3 spells CASSGGDEQYF. Here the CDR3 DNA reads TGTGCCAGCAGTGGCGGGGACGAGCAGTACTTC.

V gene TRBV6-5 combines with J gene TRBJ1-2; D ambiguous. The CDR3 runs 12 residues. V lost 4 bases and J 3 bases, leaving 6 bases between the germline ends. CDR1 and CDR2 (germline): MNHEY, SVGAGI. CDR3 sequence reads: CASSFGDYGYTF. The DNA of the CDR3 is TGTGCCAGCAGTTTTGGAGACTATGGCTACACCTTC.

This chain uses TRBV27 with TRBJ2-6; D uncertain. V lost 3 bases and J lost 1, with 4 bases in between. The CDR3 has 14 residues. Per germline, CDR1 MNHEY and CDR2 SMNVEV (reference sequence). CDR3 residues: CASSFTSGANVLTF. CDR3 bases: TGTGCCAGCAGTTTCACTTCTGGGGCCAACGTCCTGACTTTC.

J is TRBJ2-5 and V is TRBV5-1; D is perhaps TRBD2 (6 bases). The V gene's germline CDR1 is SGHRS and CDR2 YFSETQ. Trimming stripped 0 bases from V and 1 base from J, with 7 bases between. CDR3 length: 14 residues. CDR3 in DNA: TGCGCCAGCAGCTTGGTTAGCGGCCAAGAGACCCAGTACTTC. This translates into CASSLVSGQETQYF. Together with reference TRBV5-1 and TRBJ2-5, the CDR3 gives the full variable domain: KAGVTQTPRYLIKTRGQQVTLSCSPISGHRSVSWYQQTPGQGLQFLFEYFSETQRNKGNFPGRFSGRQFSNSRSEMNVSTLELGDSALYLCASSLVSGQETQYFGPGTRLLVL.

This clone appeared once. The CDR3 loop is CASSQGTALNTEAFF. CDR3 nucleotides: TGCGCCAGCAGCCAGGGGACCGCTTTGAACACTGAAGCTTTCTTT. The rearrangement joins TRBV5-1 to TRBJ1-1; a possible D gene is TRBD1 (6 bases). Trimming took 4 bases from V and 0 from J, leaving 13 bases between them. The CDR3 length is 15 residues. In germline, CDR1 is SGHRS, CDR2 YFSETQ.

The chain employs TRBV5-8 and TRBJ1-2, with D perhaps TRBD1 (6 bases). Germline CDR1 is SGHTS and CDR2 is YDEGEE. This CDR3 is 16 amino acids long. V dropped 3 bases and J dropped 2 bases, with 17 bases sitting between them. CDR3 sequence reads: CASSSYHGQGNYGYTF. Here the CDR3 DNA reads TGTGCCAGCAGCTCCTACCACGGGCAGGGGAACTATGGCTACACCTTC. Variable domain in full (rest from reference TRBV5-8 and TRBJ1-2): EAGVTQSPTHLIKTRGQQATLRCSPISGHTSVYWYQQALGLGLQFLLWYDEGEERNRGNFPPRFSGRQFPNYSSELNVNALELEDSALYLCASSSYHGQGNYGYTFGSGTRLTVV.

The J gene is TRBJ1-2, the V gene TRBV14, with 11 bases fitting TRBD1. The trim removed 0 bases at V and 5 bases at J, leaving 2 bases unmatched. From germline, CDR1 is SGHDN and CDR2 FVKESK. The CDR3 contains 15 residues. The CDR3, as DNA: TGTGCCAGCAGCCAAGAGGGACAGGGGGTTTATGGCTACACCTTC. Amino acid sequence: CASSQEGQGVYGYTF. Supplemented by reference TRBV14 and TRBJ1-2, the full variable domain reads EAGVTQFPSHSVIEKGQTVTLRCDPISGHDNLYWYRRVMGKEIKFLLHFVKESKQDESGMPNNRFLAERTGGTYSTLKVQPAELEDSGVYFCASSQEGQGVYGYTFGSGTRLTVV.

The chain combines TRBV11-2 with TRBJ2-2, with 9 nucleotides matching TRBD2. CDR1 SGHAT and CDR2 FQNNGV come from the germline V gene. V lost 3 bases and J lost 6; bases outside the gene matches: 8. The length of the CDR3 is 16 residues. CDR3 nucleotide sequence: TGTGCCAGCAGCTTGGGGGCGGGGGGGGCAGCCGGGGAGCTGTTTTTT. Residues: CASSLGAGGAAGELFF.

The chain uses TRBV9 and TRBJ2-1; 7 bases map to TRBD1. Trimming at V came to 0 bases and at J to 4 bases, leaving 1 base not matched to a gene. The CDR3 runs 14 residues. Per the germline V gene, CDR1 is SGDLS and CDR2 is YYNGEE. The CDR3 sequence is CASSVAGQYNEQFF. Written as DNA, the CDR3 is TGTGCCAGCAGCGTAGCGGGACAGTACAATGAGCAGTTCTTC.

The chain links TRBV7-6 to TRBJ2-3; D is unclear. CDR3 length: 13 residues. V was cut by 8 bases and J by 2 bases, with 11 bases left in between. The germline gives CDR1 SGHVS, CDR2 FNYEAQ. The CDR3 reads CASGLAITDTQYF. For the CDR3, the DNA is TGTGCCAGCGGTCTGGCAATCACAGATACGCAGTATTTT.

In this sample, this clone turned up a few times. This chain joins TRBV19 and TRBJ1-5; 8 nucleotides match TRBD1. The junction had 4 bases not matched to a gene; V was cut back by 6 bases and J by 0 bases. The germline CDR1 and CDR2 sequences are LNHDA and SQIVND (reference sequence). This CDR3 region has 15 residues. In DNA, the CDR3 is TGTGCCAGTAGCCGGACAGGGTATAGCAATCAGCCCCAGCATTTT. Protein: CASSRTGYSNQPQHF. Based on the CDR3 plus reference TRBV19 and TRBJ1-5, the full variable domain is DGGITQSPKYLFRKEGQNVTLSCEQNLNHDAMYWYRQDPGQGLRLIYYSQIVNDFQKGDIAEGYSVSREKKESFPLTVTSAQKNPTAFYLCASSRTGYSNQPQHFGDGTRLSIL.

The chain joins TRBV19 to TRBJ1-3, with no clear D. Germline values: CDR1 LNHDA, CDR2 SQIVND (reference sequence). This CDR3 comprises 17 residues. V lost 4 bases to trimming and J lost 1 base, with 17 bases between them. The CDR3 nucleotides are TGTGCCAGTAGTAATGCCCGGTGGGGAGGTTCTGGAAACACCATATATTTT. It encodes CASSNARWGGSGNTIYF.

This chain connects TRBV29-1 to TRBJ2-7, with D maybe TRBD1 (5 bases). The CDR3 extends over 11 amino acids. V lost 8 bases and J 12 bases, leaving 20 bases between the germline ends. The germline CDR1 and CDR2 sequences are SQVTM and ANQGSEA. The CDR3 nucleotides read TGCAGCTCCCAATCATTGACAGAATGGTACGTC. Its translation is CSSQSLTEWYV.

This chain connects TRBV5-6 to TRBJ2-7; no definite D call. From germline, CDR1 is SGHDT and CDR2 YYEEEE. Trimming shortened V by 4 bases and J by 6 bases, and 14 bases separated the two germline ends. This CDR3 spans 13 amino acids. The CDR3: CASSLTQRGEQYF. CDR3 nucleotide sequence: TGTGCCAGCAGCCTGACCCAGCGAGGCGAGCAGTACTTC.